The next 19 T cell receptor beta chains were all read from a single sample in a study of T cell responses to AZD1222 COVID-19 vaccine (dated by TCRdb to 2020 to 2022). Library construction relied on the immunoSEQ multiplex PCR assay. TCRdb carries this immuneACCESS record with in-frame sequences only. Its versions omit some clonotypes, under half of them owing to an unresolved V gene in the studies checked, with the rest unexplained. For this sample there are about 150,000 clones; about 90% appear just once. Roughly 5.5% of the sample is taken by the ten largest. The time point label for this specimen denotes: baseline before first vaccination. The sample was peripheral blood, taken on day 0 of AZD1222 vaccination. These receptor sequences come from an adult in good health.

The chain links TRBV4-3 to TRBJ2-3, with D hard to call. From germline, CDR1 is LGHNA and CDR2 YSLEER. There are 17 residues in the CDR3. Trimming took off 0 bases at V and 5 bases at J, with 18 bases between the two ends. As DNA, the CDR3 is TGCGCCAGCAGCCAAGATAGTGGCTTCCTAGGCGGAGATACGCAGTATTTT. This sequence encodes CASSQDSGFLGGDTQYF.

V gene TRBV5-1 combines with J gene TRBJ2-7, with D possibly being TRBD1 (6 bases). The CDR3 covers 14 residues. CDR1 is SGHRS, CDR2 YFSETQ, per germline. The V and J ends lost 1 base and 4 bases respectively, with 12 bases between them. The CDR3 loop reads CASSLRGSKYEQYF. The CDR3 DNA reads TGCGCCAGCAGCTTGAGGGGGAGTAAATACGAGCAGTACTTC.

DNA for the CDR3: TGTGCCAGCAGCTTCTTATCGCAGGGAGGGGCCGGCGGCACTGAAGCTTTCTTT. This encodes CASSFLSQGGAGGTEAFF. The chain has TRBV7-9 and TRBJ1-1; possible D gene TRBD1, 5 bases. The CDR3 runs to 18 residues. Trimming left V 3 bases short and J 4 bases short, with 24 bases between. Germline V gene sequence: CDR1 SEHNR, CDR2 FQNEAQ (reference sequence).

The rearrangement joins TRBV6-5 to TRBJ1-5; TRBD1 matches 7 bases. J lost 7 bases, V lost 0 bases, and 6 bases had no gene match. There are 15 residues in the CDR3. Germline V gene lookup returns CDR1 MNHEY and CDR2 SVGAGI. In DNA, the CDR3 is TGTGCCAGCAGTTACTCCGAGGGGGCATACCAGCCCCAGCATTTT. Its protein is CASSYSEGAYQPQHF.

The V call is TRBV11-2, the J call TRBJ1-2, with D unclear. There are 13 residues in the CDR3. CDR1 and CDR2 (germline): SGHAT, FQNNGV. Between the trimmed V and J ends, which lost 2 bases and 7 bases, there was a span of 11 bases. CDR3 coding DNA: TGTGCCAGCAGCTTATACGGGCCGCGTGGCTACACCTTC. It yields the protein CASSLYGPRGYTF. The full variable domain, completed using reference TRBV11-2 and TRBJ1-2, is EAGVAQSPRYKIIEKRQSVAFWCNPISGHATLYWYQQILGQGPKLLIQFQNNGVVDDSQLPKDRFSAERLKGVDSTLKIQPAKLEDSAVYLCASSLYGPRGYTFGSGTRLTVV.

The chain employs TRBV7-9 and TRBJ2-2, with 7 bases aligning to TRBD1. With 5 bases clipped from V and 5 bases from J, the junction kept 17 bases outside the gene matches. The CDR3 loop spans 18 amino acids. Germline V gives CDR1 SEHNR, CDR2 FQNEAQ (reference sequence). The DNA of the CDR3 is TGTGCCAGCAGCCCCGGGATTTCCTCGTACAGGGGAACCGGGGAGCTGTTTTTT. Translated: CASSPGISSYRGTGELFF.

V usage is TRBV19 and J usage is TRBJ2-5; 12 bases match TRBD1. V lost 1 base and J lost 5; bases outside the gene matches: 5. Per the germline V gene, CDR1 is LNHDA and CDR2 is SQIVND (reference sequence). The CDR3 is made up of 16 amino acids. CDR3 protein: CASSIGGTGGGETQYF. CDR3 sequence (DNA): TGTGCCAGTAGTATAGGTGGGACAGGGGGCGGGGAGACCCAGTACTTC.

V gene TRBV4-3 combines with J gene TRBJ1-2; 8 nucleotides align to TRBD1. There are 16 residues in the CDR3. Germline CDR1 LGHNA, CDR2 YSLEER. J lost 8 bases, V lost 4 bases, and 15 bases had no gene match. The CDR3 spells CASSPSRAQGAGGYTF. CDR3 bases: TGCGCCAGCAGCCCCTCTCGGGCTCAGGGGGCGGGCGGCTACACCTTC.

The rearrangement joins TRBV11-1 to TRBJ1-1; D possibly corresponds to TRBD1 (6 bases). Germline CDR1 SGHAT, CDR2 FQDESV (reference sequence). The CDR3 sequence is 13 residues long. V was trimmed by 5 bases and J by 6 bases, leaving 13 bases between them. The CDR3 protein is CASSLDRPAEAFF. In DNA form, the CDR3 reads TGTGCCAGCAGCCTCGACAGGCCCGCTGAAGCTTTCTTT.

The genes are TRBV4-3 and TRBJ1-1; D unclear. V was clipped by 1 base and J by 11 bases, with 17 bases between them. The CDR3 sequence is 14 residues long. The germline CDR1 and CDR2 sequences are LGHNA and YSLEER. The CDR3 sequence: CASSQGRPSPTAFF. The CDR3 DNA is TGCGCCAGCAGCCAAGGACGCCCTAGCCCAACGGCTTTCTTT.

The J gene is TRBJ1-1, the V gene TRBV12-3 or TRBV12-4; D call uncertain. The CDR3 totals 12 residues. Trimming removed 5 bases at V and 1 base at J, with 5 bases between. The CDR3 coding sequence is TGTGCCAGCAGTCGGGCGAACACTGAAGCTTTCTTT. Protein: CASSRANTEAFF.

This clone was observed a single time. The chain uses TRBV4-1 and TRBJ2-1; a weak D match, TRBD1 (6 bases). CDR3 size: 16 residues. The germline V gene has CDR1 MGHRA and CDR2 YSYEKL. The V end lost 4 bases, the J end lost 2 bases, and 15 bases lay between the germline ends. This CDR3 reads CASSRSPGATYNEQFF. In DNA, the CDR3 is TGCGCCAGCAGCCGCTCCCCAGGGGCTACCTACAATGAGCAGTTCTTC.

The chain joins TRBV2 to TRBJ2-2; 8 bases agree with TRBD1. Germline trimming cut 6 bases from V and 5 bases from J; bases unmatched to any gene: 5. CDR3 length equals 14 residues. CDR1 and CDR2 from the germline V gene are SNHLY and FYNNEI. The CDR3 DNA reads TGTGCCAGCAGGACACGGACAGGGACCGGGGAGCTGTTTTTT. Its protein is CASRTRTGTGELFF.

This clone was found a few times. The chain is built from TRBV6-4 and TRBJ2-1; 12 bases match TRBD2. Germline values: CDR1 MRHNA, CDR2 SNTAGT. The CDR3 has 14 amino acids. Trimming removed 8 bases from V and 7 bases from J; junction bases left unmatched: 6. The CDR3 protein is CASQTSGSSNEQFF. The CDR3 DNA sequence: TGTGCCAGCCAGACTAGCGGGAGCTCAAATGAGCAGTTCTTC.

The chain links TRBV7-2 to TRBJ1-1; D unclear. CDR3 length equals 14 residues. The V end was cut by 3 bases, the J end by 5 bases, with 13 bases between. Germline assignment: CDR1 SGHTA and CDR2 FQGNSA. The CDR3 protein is CASSFTASRTEAFF. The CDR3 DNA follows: TGTGCCAGCAGCTTCACGGCGAGTCGGACTGAAGCTTTCTTT.

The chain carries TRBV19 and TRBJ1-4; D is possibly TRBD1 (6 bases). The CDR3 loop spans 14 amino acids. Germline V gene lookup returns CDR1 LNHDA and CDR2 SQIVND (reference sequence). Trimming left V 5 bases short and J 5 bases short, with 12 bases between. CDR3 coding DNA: TGTGCCAGTAGTTCTCCGGGACAAAATGAAAAACTGTTTTTT. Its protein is CASSSPGQNEKLFF.

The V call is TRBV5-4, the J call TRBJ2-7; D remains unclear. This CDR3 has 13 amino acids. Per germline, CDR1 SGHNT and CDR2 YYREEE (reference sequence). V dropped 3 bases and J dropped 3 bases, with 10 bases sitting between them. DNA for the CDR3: TGTGCCAGCAGCTCTGACTTCTTCTACGAGCAGTACTTC. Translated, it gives CASSSDFFYEQYF.

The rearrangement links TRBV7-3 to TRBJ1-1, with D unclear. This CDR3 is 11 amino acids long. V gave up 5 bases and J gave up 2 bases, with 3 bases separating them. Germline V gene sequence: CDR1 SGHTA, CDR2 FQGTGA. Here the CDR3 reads CASSLNTEAFF. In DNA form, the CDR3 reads TGTGCCAGCAGCCTAAACACTGAAGCTTTCTTT.

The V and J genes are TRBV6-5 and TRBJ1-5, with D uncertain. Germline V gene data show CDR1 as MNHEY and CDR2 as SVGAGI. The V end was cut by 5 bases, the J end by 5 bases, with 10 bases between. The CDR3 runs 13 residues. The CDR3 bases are TGTGCCAGCAGTCCATCCCCCTATCAGCCCCAGCATTTT. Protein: CASSPSPYQPQHF.